Presented here are 32 T cell receptor beta chains from one specimen sequenced in a study of shared clonotypes between healthy human individuals. Libraries were prepared by immunoSEQ multiplex PCR; TCRdb keeps only in-frame clonotypes and omits some of them. The sample lists some 2.3 million clones, 90% to 95% seen once, with 0.39% in the top ten. Sequencing was performed on naive CD4+ T cells from PBMCs. Subset noted: CD45RA+ positively selected. The source of these receptors is a man in his late teens or twenties in good health. Some clones in this sample may be carry-over from other donors' samples.

V and J are TRBV7-2 and TRBJ2-2; unclear D gene. The CDR3 is 15 amino acids. Germline V CDR1 and CDR2: SGHTA, FQGNSA. The V end was cut by 5 bases, the J end by 2 bases, with 12 bases between. The CDR3 DNA reads as TGTGCCAGCAGCCCCGATGAGGCTAACACCGGGGAGCTGTTTTTT. It codes for CASSPDEANTGELFF.

This clone was seen a single time. This chain connects TRBV7-2 to TRBJ1-1, with D perhaps matching TRBD1 (6 bases). The length of the CDR3 is 14 residues. CDR1 is SGHTA, CDR2 FQGNSA, per germline. V was clipped by 4 bases and J by 5 bases, with 14 bases between them. CDR3 protein: CASSSRTEPTEAFF. The CDR3 DNA reads as TGTGCCAGCAGCTCGCGGACAGAACCGACTGAAGCTTTCTTT.

The chain has TRBV5-1 and TRBJ1-2, with unresolved D. Germline V gives CDR1 SGHRS, CDR2 YFSETQ. The germline V and J ends were trimmed by 0 bases and 4 bases, with 4 bases remaining between them. This CDR3 has 12 amino acids. CDR3 sequence (DNA): TGCGCCAGCAGCTTGGGGCCCTATGGCTACACCTTC. This translates into CASSLGPYGYTF.

V is TRBV9 and J is TRBJ2-5, with D possibly being TRBD1 or TRBD2 (7 bases each). Per germline, CDR1 SGDLS and CDR2 YYNGEE. Trimming left V 6 bases short and J 4 bases short, with 25 bases between. This CDR3 has 17 amino acids. CDR3 sequence reads: CASNPRGGRLAGETQYF. CDR3 bases: TGTGCCAGCAACCCCAGGGGGGGCCGGCTAGCTGGAGAGACCCAGTACTTC.

The chain combines TRBV18 with TRBJ2-2, with 10 nucleotides matching TRBD2. The CDR3 is made up of 20 amino acids. Germline CDR1 reads KGHSH; CDR2 reads LQKENI. V trimming: 1 base; J trimming: 2 bases; junction bases outside the gene matches: 13. The CDR3, as DNA: TGTGCCAGCTCACCACAGCTTACTAGCGGGACGGCGGGAAACACCGGGGAGCTGTTTTTT. It specifies CASSPQLTSGTAGNTGELFF.

The rearrangement links TRBV7-9 to TRBJ1-1, with D maybe TRBD1 (5 bases). Between the trimmed V and J ends, which lost 0 bases and 4 bases, there was a span of 9 bases. Germline V CDR1 and CDR2: SEHNR, FQNEAQ (reference sequence). The CDR3 has 14 amino acids. CDR3 bases: TGTGCCAGCAGCTTAGCAGGGGCCCTCACTGAAGCTTTCTTT. It is translated as CASSLAGALTEAFF.

This chain links TRBV28 with TRBJ2-1; a possible D gene is TRBD2 (6 bases). This CDR3 region has 16 residues. V was shortened by 3 bases and J by 2 bases, with 14 bases between the two germline ends. Germline assignment: CDR1 MDHEN and CDR2 SYDVKM. The CDR3 loop reads CASSLSGDQTYNEQFF. The CDR3 bases are TGTGCCAGCAGTTTGTCGGGGGACCAAACCTACAATGAGCAGTTCTTC.

This clone was seen only once. This same CDR3 is encoded by further DNA sequences in the sample. The chain employs TRBV5-1 and TRBJ2-7; D remains ambiguous. V lost 1 base to trimming and J lost 6 bases, with 8 bases between them. Germline values: CDR1 SGHRS, CDR2 YFSETQ. This CDR3 comprises 12 residues. The CDR3 nucleotides read TGCGCCAGCAGCTTGCTGGGCGGCGAGCAGTACTTC. Protein sequence: CASSLLGGEQYF.

The chain employs TRBV6-1 and TRBJ2-7; perhaps D is TRBD1 or TRBD2 (5 bases each). Per the germline V gene, CDR1 is MNHNS and CDR2 is SASEGT. This CDR3 has 17 amino acids. Between the trimmed V and J ends, which lost 4 bases and 6 bases, there was a span of 25 bases. The CDR3: CASSVPRSGARVIEQYF. The CDR3 bases are TGTGCCAGCAGTGTGCCTAGATCCGGGGCCCGCGTCATCGAGCAGTACTTC.

CDR3 sequence: CASSLNAFNTEAFF. Here the CDR3 DNA reads TGTGCCAGCAGCTTAAACGCATTCAACACTGAAGCTTTCTTT. The chain uses TRBV11-2 and TRBJ1-1; D ambiguous. This CDR3 has 14 amino acids. The ends were cut back, 2 bases at V and 2 bases at J, with 9 bases in the middle. Per the germline V gene, CDR1 is SGHAT and CDR2 is FQNNGV.

The J gene is TRBJ1-1, the V gene TRBV7-9; 7 bases agree with TRBD1. The CDR3 sequence is 13 residues long. Germline V gene data show CDR1 as SEHNR and CDR2 as FQNEAQ (reference sequence). The trim removed 4 bases at V and 7 bases at J, leaving 6 bases unmatched. The CDR3 reads CASSSDRDSEAFF. CDR3 sequence (DNA): TGTGCCAGCAGCTCTGACCGGGACAGTGAAGCTTTCTTT.

V gene TRBV27 combines with J gene TRBJ1-2; D is perhaps TRBD1 (5 bases). The V end was cut by 2 bases, the J end by 4 bases, with 14 bases between. The CDR3 is made up of 15 amino acids. Germline CDR1 reads MNHEY; CDR2 reads SMNVEV (reference sequence). CDR3 sequence reads: CASSLSGRAPYGYTF. In nucleotides, the CDR3 is TGTGCCAGCAGTTTAAGTGGCAGGGCCCCCTATGGCTACACCTTC.

The CDR3 loop is CASSIGPAKNTGELFF. CDR3 nucleotides: TGTGCCAGTAGTATAGGACCAGCGAAGAACACCGGGGAGCTGTTTTTT. The chain is built from TRBV19 and TRBJ2-2, with D hard to call. This CDR3 contains 16 residues. V was cut by 1 base and J by 1 base, with 10 bases left in between. Germline loops: CDR1 LNHDA, CDR2 SQIVND (reference sequence).

This clone showed up just once. The rearrangement uses TRBV6-5 and TRBJ1-2; D might be TRBD1 (5 bases). The CDR3 is 12 amino acids. Between the trimmed V and J ends, which lost 10 bases and 4 bases, there was a span of 13 bases. The germline V gene encodes CDR1 MNHEY and CDR2 SVGAGI. In nucleotides, the CDR3 is TGTGCCACCGCCAGGGAACCCTATGGCTACACCTTC. This codes for CATAREPYGYTF.

The chain has TRBV7-8 and TRBJ1-3, with a possible D match to TRBD1 (6 bases). Trimming left V 6 bases short and J 0 bases short, with 18 bases between. Germline lookup yields CDR1 SGHVS and CDR2 FQNEAQ. The CDR3 covers 17 residues. The CDR3 nucleotides read TGTGCCAGCAGTCAACAGGGAAACCCTACCTCTGGAAACACCATATATTTT. Protein product: CASSQQGNPTSGNTIYF.

Regarding this clone: At the DNA level, this CDR3 is encoded by other sequences in the same sample as well. The genes are TRBV7-2 and TRBJ2-7; no definite D call. Germline CDR1 and CDR2: SGHTA and FQGNSA. CDR3 size: 12 residues. The germline V and J ends were trimmed by 1 base and 4 bases, with 5 bases remaining between them. CDR3 DNA sequence: TGTGCCAGCAGCTTAGTTTCTTACGAGCAGTACTTC. It translates to CASSLVSYEQYF.

The chain has TRBV7-2 and TRBJ2-7; 8 nucleotides agree with TRBD1. Trimming took 3 bases from V and 2 from J; bases not matched to a gene: 6. From germline, CDR1 is SGHTA and CDR2 FQGNSA. The CDR3 is 15 residues long. CDR3 sequence: CASSFSRTGPYEQYF. The CDR3 bases are TGTGCCAGCAGCTTCTCCCGGACAGGGCCCTACGAGCAGTACTTC.

V gene TRBV4-2 combines with J gene TRBJ1-1; 12 nucleotides match TRBD1. V lost 1 base, J lost 3 bases, and 9 bases stayed unmatched. Germline V CDR1 and CDR2: LGHNA, YNFKEQ. The CDR3 runs to 18 residues. CDR3: CASSQVLRDRGLDTEAFF. In DNA form, the CDR3 reads TGTGCCAGCAGCCAAGTTCTCCGGGACAGGGGGCTTGACACTGAAGCTTTCTTT.

The V call is TRBV7-2, the J call TRBJ2-1, with TRBD2 matching over 7 bases. CDR1 SGHTA and CDR2 FQGNSA come from the germline V gene. The CDR3 spans 15 residues. The V segment lost 1 base and the J segment 5 bases; nucleotides outside the gene matches: 5. The CDR3 sequence is CASSLVGTTHNEQFF. CDR3 in DNA: TGTGCCAGCAGCTTAGTAGGGACTACCCACAATGAGCAGTTCTTC.

CDR3 sequence: CASSSPGGGMGEQFF. For the CDR3, the DNA is TGTGCCAGCAGCTCCCCCGGCGGGGGGATGGGTGAGCAGTTCTTC. This rearrangement joins TRBV14 to TRBJ2-1; 8 bases are shared with TRBD2. CDR3 length: 15 amino acids. Germline values: CDR1 SGHDN, CDR2 FVKESK. V was clipped by 5 bases and J by 9 bases; unmatched bases: 12.

The V gene is TRBV15, the J gene TRBJ1-5; D possibly corresponds to TRBD1 (5 bases). With 0 bases removed from V and 0 bases from J, the gap between germline ends came to 9 bases. The CDR3 is 16 amino acids. CDR1 is LNHNV, CDR2 YYDKDF, per germline (reference sequence). DNA of the CDR3: TGTGCCACCAGCAGAGATTGGGGGTCTAGCAATCAGCCCCAGCATTTT. It yields the protein CATSRDWGSSNQPQHF.

V is TRBV28 and J is TRBJ2-7; tentatively, D is TRBD2 (5 bases). The CDR3 is 15 amino acids. The V gene's germline CDR1 is MDHEN and CDR2 SYDVKM. The ends were cut back, 6 bases at V and 0 bases at J, with 15 bases in the middle. The CDR3 DNA reads as TGTGCCAGCAGCCCCGGAGGTCATTCCTCCTACGAGCAGTACTTC. Translated, it gives CASSPGGHSSYEQYF.

The V gene is TRBV28, the J gene TRBJ2-2; 9 bases match TRBD2. Looked up from germline, CDR1 is MDHEN and CDR2 is SYDVKM. J was trimmed by 7 bases and V by 1 base; bases with no gene match: 10. This CDR3 comprises 17 residues. This CDR3 is CASSLFSGRMVDGELFF. As DNA, the CDR3 is TGTGCCAGCAGTTTATTCAGCGGGAGGATGGTAGACGGGGAGCTGTTTTTT.

With regard to this clone: At one of its ends the junction is not consistent with the germline gene, which may arise from a read error. The chain combines TRBV7-8 with TRBJ2-1; D gene unclear. The CDR3 spans 11 residues. Germline V CDR1 and CDR2: SGHVS, FQNEAQ. The CDR3 loop is CASSSFNEQFF. CDR3 coding DNA: TGTGCCAGCAGCTCCTTCAATGAGCAGTTCTTC.

The chain joins TRBV7-2 to TRBJ2-2; 10 bases fit TRBD2. Germline V gives CDR1 SGHTA, CDR2 FQGNSA. V lost 2 bases and J lost 6; bases outside the gene matches: 12. The CDR3 loop spans 18 amino acids. The CDR3 DNA reads TGTGCCAGCAGCTTATTCGGGATAGCGGGAGGAATTCCCGGGGAGCTGTTTTTT. Translated: CASSLFGIAGGIPGELFF.

The chain couples TRBV28 to TRBJ2-2; a weak D match, TRBD2 (5 bases). The germline CDR1 and CDR2 sequences are MDHEN and SYDVKM. Trimming removed 2 bases at V and 6 bases at J, with 13 bases between. This CDR3 region has 15 residues. DNA for the CDR3: TGTGCCAGCAGTTTACGGGAAAGGTTGGCCGGGGAGCTGTTTTTT. Protein: CASSLRERLAGELFF. The whole variable domain, remainder taken from reference TRBV28 and TRBJ2-2, is DVKVTQSSRYLVKRTGEKVFLECVQDMDHENMFWYRQDPGLGLRLIYFSYDVKMKEKGDIPEGYSVSREKKERFSLILESASTNQTSMYLCASSLRERLAGELFFGEGSRLTVL.

V usage is TRBV9 and J usage is TRBJ2-3, with D unclear. The ends were cut back, 0 bases at V and 0 bases at J, with 11 bases in the middle. CDR1 and CDR2 (germline): SGDLS, YYNGEE. This CDR3 comprises 16 residues. The CDR3 loop reads CASSVAIVGSTDTQYF. The DNA of the CDR3 is TGTGCCAGCAGCGTAGCTATCGTGGGGAGCACAGATACGCAGTATTTT.

The rearrangement links TRBV12-5 to TRBJ1-1; D is possibly TRBD1 (5 bases). This CDR3 contains 16 residues. Germline CDR1 is LGHNT and CDR2 is FRNRAP. Between the trimmed V and J ends, which lost 1 base and 1 base, there was a span of 13 bases. CDR3 bases: TGTGCTAGTGGTTTGGCCACTCCAACAGGGAACACTGAAGCTTTCTTT. Its translation: CASGLATPTGNTEAFF.

The rearrangement links TRBV2 to TRBJ2-2; TRBD2 is a possible D gene (5 bases). The CDR3 is 14 amino acids. Trimming shortened V by 8 bases and J by 6 bases, and 16 bases separated the two germline ends. CDR1 is SNHLY and CDR2 is FYNNEI in the germline V gene. This chain's CDR3 is CASAFSGKAGELFF. The CDR3 DNA reads TGTGCCAGCGCTTTTTCCGGGAAGGCCGGGGAGCTGTTTTTT.

The rearrangement links TRBV5-1 to TRBJ2-3, with TRBD2 matching over 7 bases. Trimming cost V 2 bases and J 1 base; bases outside gene matches: 4. CDR1 is SGHRS, CDR2 YFSETQ, per germline. There are 15 residues in the CDR3. CDR3 in amino acids: CASSLAGRGTDTQYF. The DNA for the CDR3 is TGCGCCAGCAGCTTAGCGGGGAGGGGCACAGATACGCAGTATTTT.

The V gene is TRBV2, the J gene TRBJ2-1; 12 positions match TRBD2. The CDR3 is 13 residues long. Germline loops: CDR1 SNHLY, CDR2 FYNNEI. Trimming cost V 6 bases and J 13 bases; bases outside gene matches: 7. Here the CDR3 DNA reads TGTGCCAGCAGCCCGGGACTAGCGGGTCTTCAGTTCTTC. Its translation: CASSPGLAGLQFF.

The CDR3 DNA sequence: TGCGCCAGCAGCCAAGTAAGGACAGACTCCTACGAGCAGTACTTC. This translates into CASSQVRTDSYEQYF. The chain links TRBV4-1 to TRBJ2-7; possibly TRBD1 for D (6 bases). The CDR3 covers 15 residues. Germline V gene lookup returns CDR1 MGHRA and CDR2 YSYEKL. The V end lost 1 base, the J end lost 0 bases, and 10 bases lay between the germline ends.